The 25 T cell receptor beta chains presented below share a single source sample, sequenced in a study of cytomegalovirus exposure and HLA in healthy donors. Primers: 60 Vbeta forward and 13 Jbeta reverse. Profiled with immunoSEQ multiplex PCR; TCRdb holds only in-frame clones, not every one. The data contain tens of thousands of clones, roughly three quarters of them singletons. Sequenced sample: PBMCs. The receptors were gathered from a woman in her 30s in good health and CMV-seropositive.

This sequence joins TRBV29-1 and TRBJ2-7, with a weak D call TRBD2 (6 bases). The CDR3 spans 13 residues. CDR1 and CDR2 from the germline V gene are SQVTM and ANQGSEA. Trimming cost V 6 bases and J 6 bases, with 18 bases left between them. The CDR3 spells CSVAGRQRSEQYF. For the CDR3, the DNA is TGCAGCGTCGCGGGACGGCAAAGGAGCGAGCAGTACTTC.

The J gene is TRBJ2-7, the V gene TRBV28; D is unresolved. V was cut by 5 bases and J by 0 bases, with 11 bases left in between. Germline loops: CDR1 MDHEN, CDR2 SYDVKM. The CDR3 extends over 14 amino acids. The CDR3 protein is CASSLPYSSYEQYF. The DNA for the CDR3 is TGTGCCAGCAGTCTCCCTTACAGCTCCTACGAGCAGTACTTC.

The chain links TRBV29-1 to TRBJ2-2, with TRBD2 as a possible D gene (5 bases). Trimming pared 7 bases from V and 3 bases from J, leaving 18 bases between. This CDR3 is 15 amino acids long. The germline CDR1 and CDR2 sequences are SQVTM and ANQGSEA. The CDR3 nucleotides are TGCAGCGGCCTGGCGGGCCCGAGGGACACCGGGGAGCTGTTTTTT. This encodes CSGLAGPRDTGELFF.

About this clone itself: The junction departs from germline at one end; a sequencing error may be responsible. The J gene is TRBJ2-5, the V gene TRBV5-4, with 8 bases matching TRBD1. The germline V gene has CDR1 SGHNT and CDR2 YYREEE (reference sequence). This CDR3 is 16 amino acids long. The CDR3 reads CACSLGDRGKVETQYF. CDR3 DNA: TGTGCCTGCAGCTTGGGAGACAGGGGTAAAGTTGAGACCCAGTACTTC.

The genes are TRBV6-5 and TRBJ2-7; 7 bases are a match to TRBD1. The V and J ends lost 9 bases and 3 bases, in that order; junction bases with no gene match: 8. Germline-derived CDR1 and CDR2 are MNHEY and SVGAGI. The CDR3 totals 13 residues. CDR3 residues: CASTTGQSYEQYF. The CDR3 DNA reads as TGTGCCAGTACTACGGGACAGAGCTACGAGCAGTACTTC.

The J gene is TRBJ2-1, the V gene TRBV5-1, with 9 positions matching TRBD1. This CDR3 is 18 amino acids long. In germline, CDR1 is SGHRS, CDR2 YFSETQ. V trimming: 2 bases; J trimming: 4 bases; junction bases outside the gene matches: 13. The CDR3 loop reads CASSLRGGQGGMYNEQFF. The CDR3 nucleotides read TGCGCCAGCAGCTTAAGGGGGGGACAGGGAGGTATGTACAATGAGCAGTTCTTC. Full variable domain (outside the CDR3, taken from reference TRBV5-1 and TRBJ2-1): KAGVTQTPRYLIKTRGQQVTLSCSPISGHRSVSWYQQTPGQGLQFLFEYFSETQRNKGNFPGRFSGRQFSNSRSEMNVSTLELGDSALYLCASSLRGGQGGMYNEQFFGPGTRLTVL.

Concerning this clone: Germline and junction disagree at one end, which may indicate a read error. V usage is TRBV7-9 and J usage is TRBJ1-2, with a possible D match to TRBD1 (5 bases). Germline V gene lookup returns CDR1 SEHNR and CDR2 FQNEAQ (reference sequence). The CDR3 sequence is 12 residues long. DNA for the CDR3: TGTTCCAGCAGCTTAGACACAGGTGGCTACACCTTC. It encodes CSSSLDTGGYTF.

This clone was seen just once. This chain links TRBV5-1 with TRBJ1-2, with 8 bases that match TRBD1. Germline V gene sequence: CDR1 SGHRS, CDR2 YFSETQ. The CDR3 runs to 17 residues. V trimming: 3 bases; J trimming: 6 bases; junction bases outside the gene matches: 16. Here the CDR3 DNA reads TGCGCCAGCAGCTGGACCGGGACAGGAGCTAGCCTAGATGGCTACACCTTC. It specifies CASSWTGTGASLDGYTF. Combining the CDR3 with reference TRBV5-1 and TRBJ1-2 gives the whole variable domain KAGVTQTPRYLIKTRGQQVTLSCSPISGHRSVSWYQQTPGQGLQFLFEYFSETQRNKGNFPGRFSGRQFSNSRSEMNVSTLELGDSALYLCASSWTGTGASLDGYTFGSGTRLTVV.

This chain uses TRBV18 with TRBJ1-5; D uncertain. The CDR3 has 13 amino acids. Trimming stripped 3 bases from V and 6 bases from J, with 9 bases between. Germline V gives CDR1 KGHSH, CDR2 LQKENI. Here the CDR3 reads CASSPGNAQPQHF. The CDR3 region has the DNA TGTGCCAGCTCACCCGGTAACGCTCAGCCCCAGCATTTT.

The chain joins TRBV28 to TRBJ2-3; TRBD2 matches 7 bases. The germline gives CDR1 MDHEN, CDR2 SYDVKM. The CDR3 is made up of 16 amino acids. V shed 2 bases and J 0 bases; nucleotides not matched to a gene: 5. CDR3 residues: CASSLTMRGSTDTQYF. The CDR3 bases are TGTGCCAGCAGTTTAACGATGCGGGGGAGCACAGATACGCAGTATTTT. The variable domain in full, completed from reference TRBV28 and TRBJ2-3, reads DVKVTQSSRYLVKRTGEKVFLECVQDMDHENMFWYRQDPGLGLRLIYFSYDVKMKEKGDIPEGYSVSREKKERFSLILESASTNQTSMYLCASSLTMRGSTDTQYFGPGTRLTVL.

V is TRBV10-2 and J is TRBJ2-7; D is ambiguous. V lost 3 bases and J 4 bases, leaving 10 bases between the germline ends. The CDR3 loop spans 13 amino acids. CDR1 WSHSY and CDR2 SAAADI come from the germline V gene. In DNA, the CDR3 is TGCGCCAGCAGTGAAGCCGAGTGGTACGAGCAGTACTTC. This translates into CASSEAEWYEQYF.

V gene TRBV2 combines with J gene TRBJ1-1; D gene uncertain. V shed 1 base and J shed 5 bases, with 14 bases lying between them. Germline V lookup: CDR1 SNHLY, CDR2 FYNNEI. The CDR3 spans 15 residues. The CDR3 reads CASSEGHIGWTEAFF. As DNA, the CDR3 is TGTGCCAGCAGTGAAGGACATATCGGTTGGACTGAAGCTTTCTTT.

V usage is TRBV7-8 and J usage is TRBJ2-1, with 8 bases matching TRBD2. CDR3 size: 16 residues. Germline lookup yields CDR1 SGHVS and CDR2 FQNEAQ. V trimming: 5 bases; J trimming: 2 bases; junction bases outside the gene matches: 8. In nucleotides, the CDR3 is TGTGCCAGCAGCCCGCGACTAGCGACAACCTACAATGAGCAGTTCTTC. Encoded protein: CASSPRLATTYNEQFF.

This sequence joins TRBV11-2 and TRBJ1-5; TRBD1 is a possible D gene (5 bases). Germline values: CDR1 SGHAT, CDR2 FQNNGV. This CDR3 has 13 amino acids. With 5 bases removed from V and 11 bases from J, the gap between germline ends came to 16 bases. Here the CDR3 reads CASSALTGKTQHF. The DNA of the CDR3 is TGTGCCAGCAGCGCCCTAACAGGCAAGACCCAGCATTTT.

CDR3 protein: CASSLGQGAPGNTIYF. The CDR3 region has the DNA TGTGCCAGCAGCTTGGGCCAGGGGGCGCCCGGAAACACCATATATTTT. The chain recombines TRBV11-2 with TRBJ1-3, with 8 bases identical to TRBD1. CDR3 length: 16 amino acids. In germline, CDR1 is SGHAT, CDR2 FQNNGV. V was clipped by 3 bases and J by 4 bases; unmatched bases: 8.

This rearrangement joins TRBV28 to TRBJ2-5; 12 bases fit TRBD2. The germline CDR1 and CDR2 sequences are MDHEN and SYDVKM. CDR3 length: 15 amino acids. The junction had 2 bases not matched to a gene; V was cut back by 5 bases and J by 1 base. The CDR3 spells CASSPTSGSQETQYF. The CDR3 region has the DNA TGTGCCAGCAGTCCGACTAGCGGGAGCCAAGAGACCCAGTACTTC.

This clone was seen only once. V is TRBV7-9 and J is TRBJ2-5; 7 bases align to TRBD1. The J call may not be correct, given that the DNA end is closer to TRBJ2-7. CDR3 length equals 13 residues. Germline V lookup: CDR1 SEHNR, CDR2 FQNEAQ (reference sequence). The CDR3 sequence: CASNKAGGYEQYF. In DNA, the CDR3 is TGTGCCAGCAACAAAGCAGGGGGATACGAGCAGTACTTC.

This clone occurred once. CDR3 residues: CASSENPGTGLNTIYF. The DNA of the CDR3 is TGTGCCAGCAGCGAAAATCCCGGGACAGGGCTAAACACCATATATTTT. The rearrangement uses TRBV7-6 and TRBJ1-3; 9 bases map to TRBD1. Germline V gene data show CDR1 as SGHVS and CDR2 as FNYEAQ. This CDR3 spans 16 amino acids. Trimming took 5 bases from V and 6 from J; bases not matched to a gene: 11.

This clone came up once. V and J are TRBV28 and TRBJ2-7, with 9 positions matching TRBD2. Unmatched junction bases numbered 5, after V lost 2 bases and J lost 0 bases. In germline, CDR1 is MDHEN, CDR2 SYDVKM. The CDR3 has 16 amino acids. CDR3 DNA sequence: TGTGCCAGCAGTTTAATAGCACTAGCGGGCTCCTACGAGCAGTACTTC. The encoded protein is CASSLIALAGSYEQYF. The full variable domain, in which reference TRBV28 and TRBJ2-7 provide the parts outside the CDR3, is DVKVTQSSRYLVKRTGEKVFLECVQDMDHENMFWYRQDPGLGLRLIYFSYDVKMKEKGDIPEGYSVSREKKERFSLILESASTNQTSMYLCASSLIALAGSYEQYFGPGTRLTVT.

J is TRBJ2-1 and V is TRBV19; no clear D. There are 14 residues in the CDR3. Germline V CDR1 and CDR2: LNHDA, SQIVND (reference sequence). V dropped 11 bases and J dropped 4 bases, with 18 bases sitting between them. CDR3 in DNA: TGTGCCGTAGGCGACAAGTTGGCATACAATGAGCAGTTCTTC. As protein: CAVGDKLAYNEQFF.

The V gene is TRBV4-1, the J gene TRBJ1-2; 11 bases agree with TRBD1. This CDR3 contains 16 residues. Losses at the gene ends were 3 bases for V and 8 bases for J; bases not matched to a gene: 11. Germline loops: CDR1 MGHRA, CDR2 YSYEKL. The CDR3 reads CASSHPIRDRGYGYTF. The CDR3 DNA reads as TGCGCCAGCAGCCACCCGATCCGGGACAGGGGGTACGGCTACACCTTC.

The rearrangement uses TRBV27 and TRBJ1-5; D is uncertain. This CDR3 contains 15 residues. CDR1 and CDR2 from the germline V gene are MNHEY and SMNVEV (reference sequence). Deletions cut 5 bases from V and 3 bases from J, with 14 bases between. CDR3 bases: TGTGCCAGCAGTCCCAATCCAGTGGTCAATCAGCCCCAGCATTTT. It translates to CASSPNPVVNQPQHF.

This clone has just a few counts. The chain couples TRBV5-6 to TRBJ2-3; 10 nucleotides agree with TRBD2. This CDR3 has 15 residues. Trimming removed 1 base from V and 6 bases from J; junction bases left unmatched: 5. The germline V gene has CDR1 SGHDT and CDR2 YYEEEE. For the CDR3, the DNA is TGTGCCAGCAGCTTGCGAAGCGGGGGGGCCGATACGCAGTATTTT. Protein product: CASSLRSGGADTQYF.

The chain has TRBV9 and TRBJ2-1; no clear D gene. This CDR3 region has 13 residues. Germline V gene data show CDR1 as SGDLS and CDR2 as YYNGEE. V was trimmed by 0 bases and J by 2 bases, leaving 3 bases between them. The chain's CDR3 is CASSVAAYNEQFF. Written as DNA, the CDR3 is TGTGCCAGCAGCGTAGCCGCCTACAATGAGCAGTTCTTC.

CDR3 sequence: CASSRRQGGRSYEQYF. The CDR3 DNA sequence: TGTGCCAGCAGCCGTAGACAGGGGGGGAGGTCCTACGAGCAGTACTTC. The gene calls are TRBV7-2 and TRBJ2-5, with TRBD1 matching over 9 bases. The J call may be incorrect, as the DNA end agrees better with TRBJ2-7. Germline CDR1 reads SGHTA; CDR2 reads FQGNSA. CDR3 length: 16 amino acids.